Described below is a single TCR beta chain sequence and its context. Its antigen is as yet unknown. Assay used: immunoSEQ multiplex PCR; TCRdb lists only in-frame clones, some missing. The table has tens of thousands of clones, 74% seen once. The sample belongs to a study of STAT5B mutations in CD4+ large granular lymphocyte leukemia. Overall study results and limits: About 24% of private leukemic clonotypes occurred rarely in other patients' non-leukemic repertoires.

The sample was CD4+ T cells from blood buffy coats. The origin of this receptor is a human donor in good health.

CDR3 coding DNA: TGCGCCAGCAGCTTGGACAGGGACACCGGGGAGCTGTTTTTT. This gives the protein CASSLDRDTGELFF. V is TRBV5-1 and J is TRBJ2-2; perhaps TRBD1 as D (6 bases). Trimming pared 0 bases from V and 3 bases from J, leaving 6 bases between. CDR1 and CDR2 (germline): SGHRS, YFSETQ. The CDR3 loop spans 14 amino acids.